This passage covers 29 T cell receptor beta chains from one sample sequenced in a study of shared clonotypes between healthy human individuals. The table came from immunoSEQ multiplex PCR; TCRdb's copy has only in-frame clones and leaves some out. This repertoire shows approximately 600,000 clones, roughly 96% found once; its top ten account for over 0.09%. Terminally differentiated effector memory CD45RA+ cells were excluded by CCR7 positive selection of CD45RO-negative cells. Sequences were obtained from naive CD8+ T cells sorted from blood. Receptors originate from a woman aged 30 to 39 in good health.

The chain employs TRBV27 and TRBJ2-3; perhaps TRBD2 as D (6 bases). Germline CDR1 and CDR2: MNHEY and SMNVEV (reference sequence). CDR3 size: 11 residues. The V end lost 8 bases, the J end lost 11 bases, and 14 bases lay between the germline ends. CDR3 coding DNA: TGTGCCAGCCTGATTGGGGGGATGCAGTATTTT. Amino acid sequence: CASLIGGMQYF.

The chain couples TRBV30 to TRBJ1-1; the match to TRBD1 covers 7 bases. The CDR3 extends over 16 amino acids. The V and J ends lost 3 bases and 6 bases, in that order; junction bases with no gene match: 16. Germline values: CDR1 GTSNPN, CDR2 SVGIG (reference sequence). CDR3 in amino acids: CAWRGVINRGTAEAFF. DNA of the CDR3: TGTGCCTGGAGGGGGGTAATCAACCGCGGGACAGCTGAAGCTTTCTTT. The full variable domain, in which reference TRBV30 and TRBJ1-1 provide the parts outside the CDR3, is SQTIHQWPATLVQPVGSPLSLECTVEGTSNPNLYWYRQAAGRGLQLLFYSVGIGQISSEVPQNLSASRPQDRQFILSSKKLLLSDSGFYLCAWRGVINRGTAEAFFGQGTRLTVV.

This clone was found once. The chain joins TRBV2 to TRBJ2-7; D may be TRBD1 or TRBD2 (6 bases each). V dropped 5 bases and J dropped 2 bases, with 16 bases sitting between them. This CDR3 is built from 15 residues. The germline gives CDR1 SNHLY, CDR2 FYNNEI. The DNA of the CDR3 is TGTGCCAGCAGTAACCCCACCGGGGGCACCTACGAGCAGTACTTC. It specifies CASSNPTGGTYEQYF.

This clone occurred once. The same CDR3 arises from other DNA sequences in this sample as well. The CDR3 nucleotides are TGTGCCAGCAGTCTGAGACTAGCGGGAGGGTACGAGCAGTACTTC. Protein product: CASSLRLAGGYEQYF. The rearrangement uses TRBV7-9 and TRBJ2-7; 14 bases match TRBD2. Germline lookup yields CDR1 SEHNR and CDR2 FQNEAQ (reference sequence). V was clipped by 6 bases and J by 4 bases; unmatched bases: 5. This CDR3 is built from 15 residues.

The chain is built from TRBV6-6 and TRBJ2-1; 7 bases fit TRBD2. There are 16 residues in the CDR3. Trimming removed 5 bases from V and 6 bases from J; junction bases left unmatched: 13. Germline lookup yields CDR1 MNHNY and CDR2 SVGAGI (reference sequence). CDR3 in amino acids: CASSVSGRELVNEQFF. The CDR3 nucleotides are TGTGCCAGCAGTGTCTCCGGGCGGGAGTTAGTCAATGAGCAGTTCTTC.

J is TRBJ1-2 and V is TRBV7-9; 9 nucleotides agree with TRBD1. Germline loops: CDR1 SEHNR, CDR2 FQNEAQ (reference sequence). V lost 5 bases and J lost 8; bases outside the gene matches: 12. The CDR3 consists of 15 residues. The CDR3 bases are TGTGCCAGCAGCCAACGGGACAGGGAATCTGGCGGCTACACCTTC. It yields the protein CASSQRDRESGGYTF.

The CDR3, as DNA: TGTGCCAGCAGTTCCCTTACAGGGAACTATGGCTACACCTTC. Protein: CASSSLTGNYGYTF. The J gene is TRBJ1-2, the V gene TRBV27, with a possible D match to TRBD1 (6 bases). Germline loops: CDR1 MNHEY, CDR2 SMNVEV (reference sequence). Trimming took off 4 bases at V and 2 bases at J, with 11 bases between the two ends. The CDR3 is 14 amino acids.

The chain is built from TRBV29-1 and TRBJ2-5; tentative D call: TRBD1 (6 bases). V gave up 4 bases and J gave up 2 bases, with 11 bases separating them. Germline lookup yields CDR1 SQVTM and CDR2 ANQGSEA. There are 13 residues in the CDR3. The CDR3 reads CSVVPDRQETQYF. Here the CDR3 DNA reads TGCAGCGTTGTCCCAGACAGGCAAGAGACCCAGTACTTC.

This chain joins TRBV4-1 and TRBJ2-7, with D perhaps TRBD1 or TRBD2 (6 bases each). The CDR3 is 15 amino acids. Trimming left V 5 bases short and J 7 bases short, with 21 bases between. Germline values: CDR1 MGHRA, CDR2 YSYEKL. CDR3 bases: TGCGCCAGCAGCTTCCACGAGGGGGGTACCCGAGAGCAGTACTTC. It is translated as CASSFHEGGTREQYF.

The chain recombines TRBV4-2 with TRBJ2-1; 9 nucleotides agree with TRBD2. CDR1 and CDR2 (germline): LGHNA, YNFKEQ. This CDR3 has 18 residues. The V and J ends lost 0 bases and 4 bases, in that order; junction bases with no gene match: 10. In DNA form, the CDR3 reads TGTGCCAGCAGCCAAGATTCTTTCTGGCTAGCGGGATACAATGAGCAGTTCTTC. Translation gives CASSQDSFWLAGYNEQFF.

This chain connects TRBV11-2 to TRBJ2-1; 8 bases line up with TRBD1. This CDR3 region has 16 residues. The V gene end was trimmed by 5 bases and the J gene end by 2 bases; junction bases not matched to a gene: 8. CDR1 is SGHAT and CDR2 is FQNNGV in the germline V gene. This CDR3 reads CASSHLTGGAYNEQFF. The CDR3 DNA reads as TGTGCCAGCAGCCACCTCACAGGGGGAGCCTACAATGAGCAGTTCTTC.

With respect to this clone: Other DNA sequences from this sample encode an identical CDR3 as well. The chain uses TRBV27 and TRBJ1-5; D call uncertain. The CDR3 contains 14 residues. The V and J ends lost 1 base and 4 bases respectively, with 8 bases between them. The germline V gene has CDR1 MNHEY and CDR2 SMNVEV (reference sequence). CDR3 DNA: TGTGCCAGCAGTTTATTGGGAGGGAATCAGCCCCAGCATTTT. Residues: CASSLLGGNQPQHF.

The rearrangement links TRBV5-4 to TRBJ2-1; a possible D gene is TRBD2 (6 bases). The germline V gene encodes CDR1 SGHNT and CDR2 YYREEE (reference sequence). This CDR3 is 17 amino acids long. Between the trimmed V and J ends, which lost 0 bases and 5 bases, there was a span of 18 bases. For the CDR3, the DNA is TGTGCCAGCAGCTTGGGCCCGGACGGGAGTTTGGACAATGAGCAGTTCTTC. Its translation is CASSLGPDGSLDNEQFF.

The rearrangement links TRBV28 to TRBJ1-2; possible D gene TRBD1, 5 bases. The ends were cut back, 5 bases at V and 3 bases at J, with 16 bases in the middle. The germline gives CDR1 MDHEN, CDR2 SYDVKM. CDR3 size: 15 residues. CDR3 loop: CASSPGTIGDYGYTF. CDR3 coding DNA: TGTGCCAGCAGTCCCGGGACCATTGGGGACTATGGCTACACCTTC.

CDR3 in DNA: TGTGCCAGCAGTGAATCAGGGGGAAAGGAGTACTTC. Translating gives CASSESGGKEYF. V and J are TRBV6-1 and TRBJ2-7, with 7 bases aligning to TRBD1. This CDR3 contains 12 residues. Germline CDR1 is MNHNS and CDR2 is SASEGT. The ends lost 2 bases at V and 11 bases at J; junction bases unmatched: 6.

This clone was recorded a few times. The J gene is TRBJ2-7, the V gene TRBV27; possible D gene TRBD2, 6 bases. Trimming stripped 5 bases from V and 3 bases from J, with 17 bases between. This CDR3 contains 15 residues. Germline CDR1 reads MNHEY; CDR2 reads SMNVEV (reference sequence). The DNA for the CDR3 is TGTGCCAGCAGTCCCCAGGGACTGGGCCTCTACGAGCAGTACTTC. Translating it yields CASSPQGLGLYEQYF.

A word on this clone: The same CDR3 can be traced to other DNA sequences in this sample. The rearrangement uses TRBV27 and TRBJ2-1, with 8 bases that match TRBD2. The germline V gene has CDR1 MNHEY and CDR2 SMNVEV (reference sequence). The CDR3 has 14 residues. Trimming cost V 2 bases and J 4 bases; bases outside gene matches: 1. The DNA of the CDR3 is TGTGCCAGCAGTTTAGCGGGAGGTTACAATGAGCAGTTCTTC. It translates to CASSLAGGYNEQFF.

The chain is built from TRBV10-3 and TRBJ1-2; 8 bases agree with TRBD1. The germline V gene encodes CDR1 ENHRY and CDR2 SYGVKD. V lost 2 bases to trimming and J lost 6 bases; unmatched junction nucleotides: 5. CDR3 length: 14 amino acids. CDR3 sequence: CAISEQGALDGYTF. In DNA form, the CDR3 reads TGTGCCATCAGTGAGCAGGGGGCTCTCGATGGCTACACCTTC.

The chain recombines TRBV27 with TRBJ2-5; D perhaps matches TRBD2 (6 bases). This CDR3 contains 14 residues. Germline loops: CDR1 MNHEY, CDR2 SMNVEV (reference sequence). Trimming removed 3 bases from V and 1 base from J, with 9 bases in between. CDR3 amino acids: CASSLSGGQETQYF. CDR3 in DNA: TGTGCCAGCAGTTTGTCCGGGGGCCAAGAGACCCAGTACTTC.

The J gene is TRBJ2-7, the V gene TRBV15, with D uncertain. The CDR3 spans 14 residues. Germline CDR1 reads LNHNV; CDR2 reads YYDKDF (reference sequence). The V gene lost 4 bases and the J gene lost 3 bases, with 13 bases spanning the gap. The CDR3 protein is CATSTRTIGYEQYF. The CDR3 coding sequence is TGTGCCACCAGCACGCGTACGATCGGCTACGAGCAGTACTTC.

With regard to this clone: Possible read error: a much larger clone is one base away. The chain couples TRBV27 to TRBJ2-5; no reliable D call. The J call is doubtful: the DNA matches TRBJ2-7 better. CDR3 length: 11 amino acids. The germline V gene encodes CDR1 MNHEY and CDR2 SMNVEV (reference sequence). CDR3 loop: CASSTDYEQYF. In nucleotides, the CDR3 is TGTGCCAGCAGTACCGACTACGAGCAGTACTTC.

The chain links TRBV5-4 to TRBJ2-7; tentatively, D is TRBD2 (5 bases). This CDR3 spans 14 amino acids. The ends were cut back, 4 bases at V and 3 bases at J, with 14 bases in the middle. Germline CDR1 SGHNT, CDR2 YYREEE (reference sequence). CDR3 residues: CASSLRGTGYEQYF. As DNA, the CDR3 is TGTGCCAGCAGCCTTCGGGGTACGGGCTACGAGCAGTACTTC. The whole variable domain, remainder taken from reference TRBV5-4 and TRBJ2-7, is ETGVTQSPTHLIKTRGQQVTLRCSSQSGHNTVSWYQQALGQGPQFIFQYYREEENGRGNFPPRFSGLQFPNYSSELNVNALELDDSALYLCASSLRGTGYEQYFGPGTRLTVT.

The chain carries TRBV2 and TRBJ1-4; D ambiguous. V dropped 0 bases and J dropped 8 bases, with 19 bases sitting between them. The V gene's germline CDR1 is SNHLY and CDR2 FYNNEI. This CDR3 comprises 17 residues. The CDR3 protein is CASSEAPGRTQKEKLFF. In DNA, the CDR3 is TGTGCCAGCAGTGAAGCGCCTGGCAGAACCCAAAAGGAAAAACTGTTTTTT.

The V call is TRBV19, the J call TRBJ1-3; the D is unclear. The CDR3 runs 14 residues. Germline V lookup: CDR1 LNHDA, CDR2 SQIVND (reference sequence). The ends were cut back, 6 bases at V and 4 bases at J, with 13 bases in the middle. DNA for the CDR3: TGTGCCAGTAGCCAACTGCGAACCGGAAACACCATATATTTT. It encodes CASSQLRTGNTIYF.

The chain recombines TRBV19 with TRBJ1-5, with D maybe TRBD1 (5 bases). The germline V gene has CDR1 LNHDA and CDR2 SQIVND (reference sequence). V was shortened by 0 bases and J by 3 bases, with 9 bases between the two germline ends. The CDR3 totals 15 residues. DNA of the CDR3: TGTGCCAGTAGTATAGATTCAGGGCACAATCAGCCCCAGCATTTT. This translates into CASSIDSGHNQPQHF.

The chain has TRBV30 and TRBJ2-5, with D possibly matching TRBD2 (6 bases). Near its end, the DNA agrees better with TRBJ2-7, so the J call may be wrong. The germline gives CDR1 GTSNPN, CDR2 SVGIG (reference sequence). The CDR3 totals 11 residues. The CDR3 sequence: CAWSGGGEQYF. The CDR3 bases are TGTGCCTGGAGTGGGGGAGGCGAGCAGTACTTC.

The V call is TRBV7-9, the J call TRBJ2-7; D is possibly TRBD1 (5 bases). V was clipped by 3 bases and J by 2 bases, with 20 bases between them. Germline-derived CDR1 and CDR2 are SEHNR and FQNEAQ (reference sequence). The CDR3 length is 17 residues. In DNA, the CDR3 is TGTGCCAGCAGCTTCTGGGGCGAAGGAGAGAACGCCTACGAGCAGTACTTC. As protein: CASSFWGEGENAYEQYF.

The rearrangement joins TRBV2 to TRBJ1-3; D is unresolved. With 2 bases removed from V and 0 bases from J, the gap between germline ends came to 11 bases. The CDR3 has 16 residues. In germline, CDR1 is SNHLY, CDR2 FYNNEI. The CDR3 here is CASSEWRPTSGNTIYF. DNA of the CDR3: TGTGCCAGCAGTGAATGGCGACCCACCTCTGGAAACACCATATATTTT.

The chain carries TRBV11-3 and TRBJ2-7, with 12 bases aligning to TRBD2. Per germline, CDR1 SGHNT and CDR2 YENEEA. This CDR3 spans 17 amino acids. V gave up 5 bases and J gave up 0 bases; unmatched junction bases: 8. The CDR3 coding sequence is TGTGCCAGCAGCCCTGAGACTAGCGGGAGTCTCTCCTACGAGCAGTACTTC. It translates to CASSPETSGSLSYEQYF. Drawing the rest from reference TRBV11-3 and TRBJ2-7, the complete variable domain is EAGVVQSPRYKIIEKKQPVAFWCNPISGHNTLYWYLQNLGQGPELLIRYENEEAVDDSQLPKDRFSAERLKGVDSTLKIQPAELGDSAVYLCASSPETSGSLSYEQYFGPGTRLTVT.